These T cell receptor beta chains were read from a single sample in a study of immune cell composition in non-small cell lung cancer. The table came from immunoSEQ multiplex PCR; TCRdb's copy has only in-frame clones and leaves some out. The sample contains fewer than 5,500 clones, approximately 80% of which appear only once. Sequencing used lung tumor tissue. These receptors all stem from a human donor with non-small cell lung cancer. The CDR3 runs from the conserved cysteine through the conserved F or W. The order of the fields is V gene, clone size, D gene, J gene, CDR3 DNA, CDR3 protein. A D gene is named only where the DNA matches it firmly. Not all rows give a size; the values are once, few, many and, for expanded clones, a class.

v_gene: TRBV6-6; abundance: .; d_gene: TRBD1; j_gene: TRBJ2-7; CDR3nt: TGTGCCAGCACCCAAAGACAGGGTGGGTCCTACGAGCAGTACTTC; CDR3aa: CASTQRQGGSYEQYF
v_gene: TRBV7-9; abundance: .; d_gene: TRBD1; j_gene: TRBJ2-1; CDR3nt: TGTGCCAGCAGCTACCTCGGGACAGCCTACAATGAGCAGTTCTTC; CDR3aa: CASSYLGTAYNEQFF
v_gene: TRBV5-4; abundance: medium-sized; d_gene: .; j_gene: TRBJ2-5; CDR3nt: TGTGCCAGCAGCTTGGGACAGTGGGAGACCCAGTACTTC; CDR3aa: CASSLGQWETQYF
v_gene: TRBV5-1; abundance: .; d_gene: TRBD1; j_gene: TRBJ2-2; CDR3nt: TGCGCCAGCAGCTCGAGGGGGCGAGGCACCGGGGAGCTGTTTTTT; CDR3aa: CASSSRGRGTGELFF
v_gene: TRBV27; abundance: medium-sized; d_gene: TRBD2; j_gene: TRBJ2-3; CDR3nt: TGTGCCAGCAGTGGGCGACTAGCGGGAGGGTCAGATACGCAGTATTTT; CDR3aa: CASSGRLAGGSDTQYF
v_gene: TRBV7-8; abundance: .; d_gene: TRBD1; j_gene: TRBJ2-2; CDR3nt: TGTGCCAGCAGCTTGGGACAGGGGGTGCTTTTGAACACCGGGGAGCTGTTTTTT; CDR3aa: CASSLGQGVLLNTGELFF
v_gene: TRBV5-1; abundance: few; d_gene: TRBD2; j_gene: TRBJ2-1; CDR3nt: TGCGCCAGCAGCGAGGGACTAGCGGGGCAAGGTGAGCAGTTCTTC; CDR3aa: CASSEGLAGQGEQFF
v_gene: TRBV6-1; abundance: .; d_gene: .; j_gene: TRBJ1-2; CDR3nt: TGTGCCAGCAGTGAAGGCACGCGGATTGGTGGCTACACCTTC; CDR3aa: CASSEGTRIGGYTF
v_gene: TRBV4-3; abundance: once; d_gene: .; j_gene: TRBJ2-1; CDR3nt: TGCGCCAGCAGCCAAGATTTCGGGTCCTACAATGAGCAGTTCTTC; CDR3aa: CASSQDFGSYNEQFF
v_gene: TRBV4-1; abundance: .; d_gene: .; j_gene: TRBJ2-1; CDR3nt: TGCGCCAGCAGCCAACTGGGAAACAGGGAATACAATGAGCAGTTCTTC; CDR3aa: CASSQLGNREYNEQFF
v_gene: TRBV5-5; abundance: once; d_gene: .; j_gene: TRBJ1-5; CDR3nt: TGTGCCAGCAGCTTGGCAGGGTTCGGTCAGCCCCAGCATTTT; CDR3aa: CASSLAGFGQPQHF
v_gene: TRBV5-4; abundance: few; d_gene: .; j_gene: TRBJ1-2; CDR3nt: TGTGCCAGCAGCTTCGGGGGTGGCTACACCTTC; CDR3aa: CASSFGGGYTF
v_gene: TRBV7-7; abundance: .; d_gene: .; j_gene: TRBJ2-3; CDR3nt: TGTGCTAGCAGCTTAGGAGTGGGAGCGGCAGATACGCAGTATTTT; CDR3aa: CASSLGVGAADTQYF
v_gene: TRBV2; abundance: .; d_gene: TRBD1; j_gene: TRBJ2-7; CDR3nt: TGTGCCAGCACCGGGGACAGGGCCTACGAGCAGTACTTC; CDR3aa: CASTGDRAYEQYF
v_gene: TRBV5-1; abundance: .; d_gene: TRBD2; j_gene: TRBJ2-1; CDR3nt: TGCGCCAGCAGCAACGGGGGGGCCGGGAATGAGCAGTTCTTC; CDR3aa: CASSNGGAGNEQFF
v_gene: TRBV18; abundance: .; d_gene: .; j_gene: TRBJ2-1; CDR3nt: TGTGCCAGCTCCCTGGGTGGGGGAGGCTTCGACAATGAGCAGTTCTTC; CDR3aa: CASSLGGGGFDNEQFF
v_gene: TRBV6-6; abundance: .; d_gene: TRBD1; j_gene: TRBJ2-7; CDR3nt: TGTGCCAGCCGACATCCGGGACAGGGGACCCCGGAGCAGTACTTC; CDR3aa: CASRHPGQGTPEQYF
v_gene: TRBV7-9; abundance: .; d_gene: TRBD1; j_gene: TRBJ1-2; CDR3nt: TGTGCCAGCAGCTCTAGGACAGGGTATGGCTACACCTTC; CDR3aa: CASSSRTGYGYTF
v_gene: TRBV10-3; abundance: .; d_gene: .; j_gene: TRBJ2-3; CDR3nt: TGTGCCATCAGTGAGTCGGGGGCTAGCAGCACAGATACGCAGTATTTT; CDR3aa: CAISESGASSTDTQYF
v_gene: TRBV5-6; abundance: .; d_gene: .; j_gene: TRBJ1-2; CDR3nt: TGTGCCAGCAGCTTGGCGCAGGGGACAAGCGGCTACACCTTC; CDR3aa: CASSLAQGTSGYTF
v_gene: TRBV5-4; abundance: .; d_gene: .; j_gene: TRBJ2-5; CDR3nt: TGTGCCAGCAGCCCACCCCCAGGGTGGGCTTCCCAAGAGACCCAGTACTTC; CDR3aa: CASSPPPGWASQETQYF
v_gene: TRBV7-6; abundance: .; d_gene: .; j_gene: TRBJ1-5; CDR3nt: TGTGCCAGCAGCTTAGGAGCCTATCAGCCCCAGCATTTT; CDR3aa: CASSLGAYQPQHF
v_gene: TRBV7-9; abundance: .; d_gene: .; j_gene: TRBJ1-1; CDR3nt: TGTGCATGCTTACCTACAGGGCAGGGGAAATACACTGAAGCTTTCTTT; CDR3aa: CACLPTGQGKYTEAFF
v_gene: TRBV25-1; abundance: .; d_gene: .; j_gene: TRBJ1-6; CDR3nt: TGTGCCAGCAGTGAATCGCTAGGGGCTAATTCACCCCTCCACTTT; CDR3aa: CASSESLGANSPLHF
v_gene: TRBV11-1; abundance: .; d_gene: TRBD1; j_gene: TRBJ2-5; CDR3nt: TGTGCCAGCAGTTTGTGGACAGGGAGAAGGGTCCAAGAGACCCAGTACTTC; CDR3aa: CASSLWTGRRVQETQYF
v_gene: TRBV9; abundance: once; d_gene: TRBD2; j_gene: TRBJ2-1; CDR3nt: TGTGCCAGCAGCGCCGGGACTAGCGGAGTTAATGAGCAGTTCTTC; CDR3aa: CASSAGTSGVNEQFF
v_gene: TRBV11-2; abundance: .; d_gene: TRBD1; j_gene: TRBJ1-2; CDR3nt: TGTGCCAGCAGCTTAGCAGGACAGGAACGGGGAGGCTACACCTTC; CDR3aa: CASSLAGQERGGYTF